The following is a T cell receptor (beta chain) sequence with its context. Its specific antigen is unknown. Nothing much larger sits one base from this clone, and base qualities are not available. Ficoll-Paque density gradient centrifugation was used to isolate PBMCs. These data are taken from a study of T-cell memory formation after mild COVID-19 (dated by TCRdb to the early 2020s). At the level of the whole study: TCR sequence clusters from the two donors were largely donor specific. The cohort was made up of two young adult volunteers, one female and one male, who were previously healthy. In two donors, T-cell clones that expanded and contracted after mild COVID-19 were followed by sequencing TCRalpha and TCRbeta repertoires longitudinally. Overall results and qualifications from the work: Some responding clones were detected in pre-infection memory, which suggested that pre-existing cross-reactive memory T cells had joined the SARS-CoV-2 response. Contracting CD4+ clones appeared mostly in the CM and EM memory subsets, whereas CD8+ clones were enriched in EMRA. SARS-CoV-2 specificity of the second-wave clones peaking on day 37 was not confirmed. Balanced CD4/CD8 phenotypes were observed for clones contracting from day 15 to 85, whereas a bias towards CD4+ was observed for a second wave of clones expanding from day 15 to 37. The study included only a couple of mild cases, and larger cohorts that include severe cases with pre-infection samples were judged to be necessary.

Sequencing relied on an Illumina NovaSeq 6000. cDNA libraries for TCRalpha and TCRbeta were prepared by 5'RACE using constant-segment primers, with sample barcodes and unique molecular identifiers added. Trizol reagent was used to extract RNA from every sample. Amplification of the libraries took two PCR steps, and the second step added a second sample barcode plus Illumina TruSeq adapters. Sequencing of libraries was performed on an Illumina NovaSeq with 2 x 150 bp paired-end reads. Turning to the authors' computational methods: With migec v1.2.7, reads were demultiplexed and then collapsed into UMI-guided consensus sequences. Using mixcr v2.1.11, UMI consensuses were aligned to TRA and TRB V and J templates and then assembled into clonotypes. Clonotypes were classified as expanded or contracted when called significant by both edgeR and NoisET, with noise models trained on biological replicates. edgeR calls used a false discovery rate-adjusted p below 0.01 and a log2 fold-change threshold of 1. As an exploratory analysis of dynamics, PCA with hierarchical clustering was applied to max-normalized trajectories of the 1000 most abundant clonotypes. The CD4 or CD8 phenotype of responding clones was assigned using the separately sequenced CD4+ and CD8+ repertoires. Clones were called with MiXCR by TCRdb after fastp trimmed the public reads at Q25, and only in-frame beta chains were retained. Every distinct CDR3 protein forms one entry, paired with its most common genes and DNA. TCRdb, not the authors, supplied the V and J calls. The sample table records about 310,000 distinct CDR3 sequences; 15% of these occur just once. The ten largest clonotypes hold 22% of the sample.

The material sequenced was PBMCs or a T cell subset sorted from them (not recorded which). This sequence was found in a man between 18 and 29 years old who had mild COVID-19 (a few samples of this study predate the infection). The sample titles of this study are shuffled in the database, so cell type and time point are left out; the donor was told from shared clones.

The CDR3 region has the sequence CASSLPGTQPQHF. At the DNA level, the sequence is TGTGCCAGCAGTTTGCCGGGGACTCAGCCCCAGCATTTT. Rearrangement joined TRBV27 to TRBJ1-5, with a weak D call of TRBD1 (5 bases match). Reading from cysteine to phenylalanine, the CDR3 counts 13 amino acids. Of the read, only the CDR3 DNA is kept; its 39 bases are in frame from base 1. The germline ends are 9 bases apart after V is trimmed by 3 bases and J by 6 bases. In the germline V gene (reference sequence), CDR1 corresponds to MNHEY and CDR2 to SMNVEV.